The rows below give T cell receptor beta chains drawn from one sample of a study of T cells of healthy individuals. From the 5' RACE reads, TCRdb called clonotypes with MiXCR, one entry per CDR3 protein. The sample yields around 79,000 distinct CDR3 sequences, approximately 5.4% seen once. These receptors originate from a female donor in good health. CDR3s include the opening cysteine and the closing phenylalanine or tryptophan. Each record gives: D gene, V gene, J gene, clone size, CDR3 DNA, CDR3 protein. A D gene is named only where the DNA matches it firmly. Expanded clones get a size class; other rows say once, few or many, or leave the size out.

-	TRBV20-1	TRBJ2-7	many	TGCAGTGCCACCGGGGTCTCCTACGAGCAGTACTTC	CSATGVSYEQYF
-	TRBV18	TRBJ1-5	many	TGTGCCAGCTCAAAAGGTGAAGGCTCCAATCAGCCCCAGCATTTT	CASSKGEGSNQPQHF
TRBD2	TRBV4-1	TRBJ2-1	many	TGCGCCAGCAGCCAAGGACCCCCACCGCGGGAGGAGCAGTTCTTC	CASSQGPPPREEQFF
-	TRBV7-9	TRBJ1-2	many	TGTGCCAGCAGCTCAGGGGAGGTTTCGTACTATGGCTACACCTTC	CASSSGEVSYYGYTF
TRBD1	TRBV6-5	TRBJ1-5	few	TGTGCCAGCAGTACGAGACAGGGCCGCAATCAGCCCCAGCATTTT	CASSTRQGRNQPQHF
-	TRBV18	TRBJ1-6	few	TGTGCCAGCTCACGCGGGACCGATTCACCCCTCCACTTT	CASSRGTDSPLHF
-	TRBV3-1	TRBJ2-3	many	TGCGCCAGCAGCCACAGCGGGAGCACAGATACGCAGTATTTT	CASSHSGSTDTQYF
-	TRBV30	TRBJ2-1	many	TGTGCCTGGAGTGTACTGCGGGACGGAAATGAGCAGTTCTTC	CAWSVLRDGNEQFF
TRBD1	TRBV28	TRBJ1-5	few	TGTGCCAGCAGTTCCATGACAGGGATTTATAGCAATCAGCCCCAGCATTTT	CASSSMTGIYSNQPQHF
TRBD1	TRBV7-2	TRBJ1-3	many	TGTGCCAGCAGCTACTCAGGGGGCTCTGGAAACACCATATATTTT	CASSYSGGSGNTIYF
-	TRBV7-9	TRBJ1-1	-	TGTGCCAGCAGCTCGAGCATGAACACTGAAGCTTTCTTT	CASSSSMNTEAFF